What follows are 12 T cell receptor beta chains derived from one specimen sequenced in a study of tumor and adjacent non-tumor tissue in lung cancer. This sample's RNA came from whole unsorted tissue. A modified ARM-PCR protocol with three rounds of nested PCR amplified TCRbeta. One entry per CDR3 protein, called by TCRdb with MiXCR from the multiplex PCR reads. The sample carries over 100,000 distinct CDR3 sequences, 75% recorded once. Sequencing input: lung tumor tissue. The source of these receptors is a woman between 55 and 75 years old with non-small cell lung cancer.

Note on this clonotype: The junction and the germline gene differ at one end; a read error may be behind it. The V gene is TRBV6-2 or TRBV6-3, the J gene TRBJ1-1; D may be TRBD1 (6 bases). The CDR3 has 14 residues. In germline, CDR1 is MNHEY, CDR2 SVGEGT. In DNA, the CDR3 is TGTGCCAGCAGTTACCCTACAGGGAGCACTGAAGATTTCTTT. Translated: CASSYPTGSTEDFF.

This clonotype was detected many times. The chain links TRBV20-1 to TRBJ2-2; tentative D call: TRBD1 (6 bases). Germline-derived CDR1 and CDR2 are DFQATT and SNEGSKA (reference sequence). V lost 6 bases and J 5 bases, leaving 28 bases between the germline ends. The CDR3 loop spans 18 amino acids. The CDR3 bases are TGCAGTGCCCAGGGGCCCATTTCCCCAAAGGCTTGGACCGGGGAGCTGTTTTTT. Protein sequence: CSAQGPISPKAWTGELFF.

This clonotype was counted at least ten times. J is TRBJ1-1 and V is TRBV19; D might be TRBD1 (5 bases). The CDR3 has 16 residues. V shed 3 bases and J shed 3 bases, with 17 bases lying between them. CDR1 is LNHDA and CDR2 is SQIVND in the germline V gene (reference sequence). The CDR3 nucleotides read TGTGCCAGTAGTATTACAGGTAGTTATTTGCACACTGAAGCTTTCTTT. Its protein product is CASSITGSYLHTEAFF. The whole variable domain, remainder taken from reference TRBV19 and TRBJ1-1, is DGGITQSPKYLFRKEGQNVTLSCEQNLNHDAMYWYRQDPGQGLRLIYYSQIVNDFQKGDIAEGYSVSREKKESFPLTVTSAQKNPTAFYLCASSITGSYLHTEAFFGQGTRLTVV.

Comments on this clonotype: At one end, the junction sequence differs from germline, possibly due to a read error. V and J are TRBV6-1 and TRBJ2-2; D assignment may be TRBD1 or TRBD2 (5 bases each). The CDR3 is made up of 14 amino acids. Looked up from germline, CDR1 is MNHNS and CDR2 is SASEGT. As DNA, the CDR3 is TGTGCCAGCAGTGACGGGACCCTCACCTGGGAGCTGTTTTTT. Translating gives CASSDGTLTWELFF.

Comments on this clonotype: Given the absence of the conserved phenylalanine or tryptophan at the CDR3 end, a read error is likely. This sequence joins TRBV6-5 and TRBJ2-5; 9 bases agree with TRBD2. CDR1 and CDR2 (germline): MNHEY, SVGAGI. The CDR3 sequence is 15 residues long. The CDR3 spells CASCYSGRGGKTQYI. The CDR3 DNA is TGTGCCAGCTGTTACTCAGGGCGGGGGGGAAAGACCCAGTACATT.

Notes on this clonotype: A much larger clone is a single base away; this may be a read error. CDR3 DNA sequence: TGTGCCAGCAGCCAAGCCGGGACACCGAACACCAGGGAGCTGTTTTTT. Residues: CASSQAGTPNTRELFF. The V and J genes are TRBV4-2 and TRBJ2-2, with D tentatively TRBD1 (6 bases). The CDR3 loop spans 16 amino acids. The V gene's germline CDR1 is LGHNA and CDR2 YNFKEQ.

Comments on this clonotype: Germline and junction disagree at one end, which may indicate a read error. This chain links TRBV6-2 or TRBV6-3 with TRBJ2-1; 14 nucleotides align to TRBD2. The CDR3 runs 17 residues. Germline V gene lookup returns CDR1 MNHEY and CDR2 SVGEGT. The CDR3 nucleotides are TGTGCCAGCAGCCCGACTAGCGGGAGGGCCGCAAACGATGAGCAGGTTTTC. Amino acids: CASSPTSGRAANDEQVF.

To note about this clonotype: An end of the junction does not agree with germline; a read error may underlie this. This sequence joins TRBV11-2 and TRBJ2-5; weak D call: TRBD1 (6 bases). The germline V gene has CDR1 SGHAT and CDR2 FQNNGV. CDR3 size: 14 residues. The DNA of the CDR3 is TGTTCCAGCAGCCCAGGGGTCAATTTGGAGACCCAGTACTTC. This encodes CSSSPGVNLETQYF.

About this clonotype itself: The CDR3 does not end in the conserved phenylalanine or tryptophan, so this is likely a read error. This chain uses TRBV11-3 with TRBJ2-2; D is unresolved. The CDR3 consists of 14 residues. Looked up from germline, CDR1 is SGHNT and CDR2 is YENEEA. V was trimmed by 1 base and J by 0 bases, leaving 3 bases between them. In DNA, the CDR3 is TGTGCCAGCAGCTTAGTCTCGAACACCGGGGAGCTGTTTATC. Protein product: CASSLVSNTGELFI.

In the case of this clonotype: A read error may explain this, as a much larger clone is one base away. The chain links TRBV4-2 to TRBJ2-3; D remains unclear. The CDR3 is 16 amino acids. V lost 1 base and J lost 0, with 11 bases in between. Germline CDR1 reads LGHNA; CDR2 reads YNFKEQ. The CDR3 DNA reads as TGTGCCAGCAGCCAAGCTTCGGAGACTAGCACAGATACGCAGTATTTT. This codes for CASSQASETSTDTQYF.

Turning to this clonotype: A junction end diverges from the germline sequence, so it may reflect a read error. The gene calls are TRBV5-1 and TRBJ1-1; D gene unclear. This CDR3 has 15 residues. CDR1 and CDR2 from the germline V gene are SGHRS and YFSETQ. The CDR3 is CASNLLTSMNTEAFF. CDR3 nucleotide sequence: TGTGCCAGCAACTTGCTGACAAGCATGAACACTGAAGCTTTCTTT.

As regards this clonotype: At one of its ends the junction is not consistent with the germline gene, which may arise from a read error. The J gene is TRBJ2-3, the V gene TRBV29-1, with D possibly being TRBD2 (5 bases). This CDR3 comprises 13 residues. Germline V gene sequence: CDR1 SQVTM, CDR2 ANQGSEA. The CDR3 is CSIEESGADTQYF. The CDR3 bases are TGCAGCATTGAAGAGAGCGGCGCAGATACGCAGTATTTC.